A selection of T cell receptor beta chains follows, all from one sample in a study of blood T cell repertoires in COVID-19. Generated by immunoSEQ multiplex PCR, the TCRdb table keeps only in-frame clones and is missing some. The data contain approximately 250,000 clones, 80% to 90% of them seen just once; the ten biggest clones take up about an eighth. Sample: peripheral blood. These TCRs come from a woman in her 70s with COVID-19, enrolled during active disease. Both conserved end residues are part of each CDR3. A D gene is named only where the DNA matches it firmly. Clone size, where shown, is once, few, many, or a class for clones that have expanded.

j_call clone_size d_call v_call cdr3_aa cdr3_nt
TRBJ1-3 - - TRBV10-3 CAISESGGVRNTIYF TGTGCCATCAGTGAGTCCGGGGGAGTAAGAAACACCATATATTTT
TRBJ1-1 - - TRBV29-1 CSVDPGGDEAFF TGCAGCGTTGACCCCGGCGGGGATGAAGCTTTCTTT
TRBJ2-3 - TRBD1 TRBV13 CASSFRRGRGTDTQYF TGTGCCAGCAGCTTCCGCAGGGGGCGAGGCACAGATACGCAGTATTTT
TRBJ1-1 - - TRBV7-3 CASSSREGGDTEAFF TGTGCCAGCAGCTCCCGAGAGGGTGGGGACACTGAAGCTTTCTTT
TRBJ1-1 - TRBD1 TRBV28 CASNPTGMNTEAFF TGTGCCAGCAATCCGACAGGGATGAACACTGAAGCTTTCTTT
TRBJ1-2 - - TRBV2 CASSEDQGTLRGYTF TGTGCCAGCAGTGAAGACCAGGGTACACTGCGTGGCTACACCTTC
TRBJ1-1 - - TRBV29-1 CSAREGPSTEAFF TGCAGCGCCAGGGAGGGTCCTAGCACTGAAGCTTTCTTT
TRBJ2-7 - TRBD2 TRBV9 CASSVGGVAYEQYF TGTGCCAGCAGCGTGGGAGGGGTAGCCTACGAGCAGTACTTC
TRBJ1-3 - - TRBV19 CASAREVGNTIYF TGTGCCAGTGCCAGGGAAGTGGGAAACACCATATATTTT
TRBJ1-5 few TRBD1 TRBV6-2/TRBV6-3 CASSLQGSQPQHF TGTGCCAGCAGTCTACAGGGGTCTCAGCCCCAGCATTTT
TRBJ2-3 - TRBD2 TRBV28 CASLPQLAGARNTQYF TGTGCCAGCCTCCCCCAACTAGCGGGGGCCCGCAATACGCAGTATTTT
TRBJ2-7 many - TRBV5-8 CASSLEAGAAYEQYF TGTGCCAGCAGCTTGGAGGCGGGGGCAGCCTACGAGCAGTACTTC
TRBJ1-6 - - TRBV14 CASSQVYGVNSPLHF TGTGCCAGCAGCCAAGTGTACGGGGTGAATTCACCCCTCCACTTT
TRBJ1-2 - - TRBV19 CASRRGQATNYGYTF TGTGCCAGCCGGAGGGGCCAGGCGACTAACTATGGCTACACCTTC
TRBJ2-2 - - TRBV12-3/TRBV12-4 CASSVTGELFF TGTGCCAGCAGTGTAACCGGGGAGCTGTTTTTT
TRBJ2-3 - - TRBV5-4 CASSLGQLTTDTQYF TGTGCCAGCAGCTTAGGACAGCTAACCACAGATACGCAGTATTTT
TRBJ2-5 - - TRBV5-6 CASSQGGASTQYF TGTGCCAGCAGCCAAGGGGGGGCGTCGACCCAGTACTTC
TRBJ1-3 many TRBD1 TRBV10-3 CAISPQGAWGNTIYF TGTGCCATCAGCCCACAGGGGGCGTGGGGAAACACCATATATTTT
TRBJ1-4 once - TRBV9 CASSRGSGGGKANEKLFF TGTGCCAGCAGTAGGGGATCGGGGGGCGGCAAAGCTAATGAAAAACTGTTTTTT
TRBJ1-5 - - TRBV24-1 CATSVNSNQPQHF TGTGCCACCAGTGTCAATAGCAATCAGCCCCAGCATTTT
TRBJ1-2 - - TRBV11-2 CASSPTGDRFYGYTF TGTGCCAGCAGCCCTACCGGAGACAGGTTCTATGGCTACACCTTC
TRBJ2-7 - TRBD1 TRBV5-1 CASRTGVYEQYF TGCGCCAGCCGGACAGGGGTCTACGAGCAGTACTTC
TRBJ1-3 - - TRBV7-2 CASTVGGGSGNTIYF TGTGCCAGCACCGTGGGAGGGGGTTCTGGAAACACCATATATTTT
TRBJ2-5 - - TRBV6-1 CASSEGQGRETQYF TGTGCCAGCAGTGAAGGTCAGGGGCGAGAGACCCAGTACTTC
TRBJ1-4 once TRBD1 TRBV7-9 CASSMDRGHGEKLFF TGTGCCAGCAGCATGGACAGGGGGCATGGCGAAAAACTGTTTTTT
TRBJ2-7 - TRBD2 TRBV5-1 CASSVIPSGGVLSYEQYF TGCGCCAGCAGCGTCATACCTAGCGGGGGGGTTCTATCCTACGAGCAGTACTTC
TRBJ2-7 - - TRBV30 CAWRVGLVGFDEQYF TGTGCCTGGAGGGTCGGTCTTGTGGGCTTTGACGAGCAGTACTTC
TRBJ2-3 - TRBD2 TRBV5-5 CASSRTSGGSTDTQYF TGTGCCAGCAGCCGAACGAGCGGGGGTAGCACAGATACGCAGTATTTT
TRBJ2-1 - TRBD2 TRBV7-3 CASSSPGGGRNEQFF TGTGCCAGCAGCTCCCCCGGGGGGGGGCGGAATGAGCAGTTCTTC
TRBJ1-5 - - TRBV11-2 CASSLGSRGAGQPQHF TGTGCCAGCAGCTTAGGTTCCAGAGGCGCTGGTCAGCCCCAGCATTTT
TRBJ1-2 - - TRBV15 CATSTGQKTNYGYTF TGTGCCACCAGTACAGGACAGAAAACTAACTATGGCTACACCTTC
TRBJ2-7 - - TRBV21-1 CASSKSKLSGTYEQYF TGTGCCAGCAGCAAATCAAAACTGAGCGGAACCTACGAGCAGTACTTC
TRBJ2-7 - TRBD2 TRBV9 CASSATPGTSSEQYF TGTGCCAGCAGCGCCACCCCCGGGACTAGCAGCGAGCAGTACTTC
TRBJ2-7 - - TRBV7-2 CASSLVAGGEQYF TGTGCCAGCAGCTTAGTGGCTGGGGGGGAGCAGTACTTC
TRBJ2-1 - TRBD1 TRBV18 CASSPGTGGNNEQFF TGTGCCAGCTCTCCAGGGACAGGGGGGAACAATGAGCAGTTCTTC
TRBJ1-2 - - TRBV28 CASSGGFYGYTF TGTGCCAGCTCGGGGGGATTCTATGGCTACACCTTC
TRBJ1-2 - - TRBV3-1/TRBV3-2 CASSQASAGRYGYTF TGTGCCAGCAGCCAAGCATCAGCAGGGCGCTATGGCTACACCTTC
TRBJ2-3 - - TRBV7-3 CASSLRRGPTDTQYF TGTGCCAGCAGCTTACGGCGGGGGCCCACAGATACGCAGTATTTT
TRBJ1-1 once TRBD1 TRBV28 CATETGGTEAFF TGTGCCACCGAAACAGGGGGTACTGAAGCTTTCTTT
TRBJ1-1 few - TRBV3-1/TRBV3-2 CASSQDRDRATEAFF TGTGCCAGCAGCCAAGACAGGGATCGGGCAACTGAAGCTTTCTTT